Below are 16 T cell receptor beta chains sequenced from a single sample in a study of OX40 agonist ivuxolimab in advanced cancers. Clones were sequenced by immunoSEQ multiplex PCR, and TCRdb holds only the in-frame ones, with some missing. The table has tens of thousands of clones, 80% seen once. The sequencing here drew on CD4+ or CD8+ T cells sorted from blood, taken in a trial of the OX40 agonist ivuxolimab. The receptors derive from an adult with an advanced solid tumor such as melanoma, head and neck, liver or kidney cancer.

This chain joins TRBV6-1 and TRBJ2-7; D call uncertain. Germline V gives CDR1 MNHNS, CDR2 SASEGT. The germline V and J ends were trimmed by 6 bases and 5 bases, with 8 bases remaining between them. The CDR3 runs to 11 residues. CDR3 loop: CASRTYNEQYF. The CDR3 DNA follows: TGTGCCAGCAGGACATATAACGAGCAGTACTTC.

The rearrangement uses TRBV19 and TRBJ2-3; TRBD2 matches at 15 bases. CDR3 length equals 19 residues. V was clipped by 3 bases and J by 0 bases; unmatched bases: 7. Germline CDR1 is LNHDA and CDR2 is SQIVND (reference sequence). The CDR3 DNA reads TGTGCCAGTAGTATGGGGGGACTAGCGGGAGGACTTAGCACAGATACGCAGTATTTT. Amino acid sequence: CASSMGGLAGGLSTDTQYF. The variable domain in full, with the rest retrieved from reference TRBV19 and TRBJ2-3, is DGGITQSPKYLFRKEGQNVTLSCEQNLNHDAMYWYRQDPGQGLRLIYYSQIVNDFQKGDIAEGYSVSREKKESFPLTVTSAQKNPTAFYLCASSMGGLAGGLSTDTQYFGPGTRLTVL.

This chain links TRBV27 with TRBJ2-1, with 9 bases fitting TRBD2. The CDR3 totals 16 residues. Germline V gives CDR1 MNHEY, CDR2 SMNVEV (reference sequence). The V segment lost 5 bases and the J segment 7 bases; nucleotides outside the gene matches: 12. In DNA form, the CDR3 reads TGTGCCAGCAGTCTACTCCTAGCGGGGACGGGTAATGAGCAGTTCTTC. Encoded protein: CASSLLLAGTGNEQFF.

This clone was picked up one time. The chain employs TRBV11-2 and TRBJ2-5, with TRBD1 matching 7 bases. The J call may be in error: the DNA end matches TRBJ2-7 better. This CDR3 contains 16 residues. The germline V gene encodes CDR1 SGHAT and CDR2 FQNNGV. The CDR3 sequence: CASSLRTGLISYEQYF. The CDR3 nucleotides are TGTGCCAGCAGCTTACGGACAGGCCTTATCTCCTACGAGCAGTACTTC.

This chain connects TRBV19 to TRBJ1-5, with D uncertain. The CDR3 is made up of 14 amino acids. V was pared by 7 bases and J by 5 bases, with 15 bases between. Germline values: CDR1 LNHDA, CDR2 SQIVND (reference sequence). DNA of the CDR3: TGTGCCAGTACCTTAGGCAGGAACTATCAGCCCCAGCATTTT. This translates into CASTLGRNYQPQHF. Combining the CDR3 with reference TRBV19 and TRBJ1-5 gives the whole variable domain DGGITQSPKYLFRKEGQNVTLSCEQNLNHDAMYWYRQDPGQGLRLIYYSQIVNDFQKGDIAEGYSVSREKKESFPLTVTSAQKNPTAFYLCASTLGRNYQPQHFGDGTRLSIL.

The CDR3 sequence: CASSPIAGAGNEQFF. The CDR3 nucleotides are TGCGCCAGCAGTCCGATTGCTGGGGCGGGGAATGAGCAGTTCTTC. The rearrangement joins TRBV5-1 to TRBJ2-1, with D perhaps matching TRBD2 (6 bases). The CDR3 sequence is 15 residues long. The germline V gene encodes CDR1 SGHRS and CDR2 YFSETQ. V gave up 5 bases and J gave up 7 bases, with 19 bases separating them.

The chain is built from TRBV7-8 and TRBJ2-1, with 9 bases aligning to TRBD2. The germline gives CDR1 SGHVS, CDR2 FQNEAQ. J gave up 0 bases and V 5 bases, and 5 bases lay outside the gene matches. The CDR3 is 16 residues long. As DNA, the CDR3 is TGTGCCAGCAGCCAAGGACTAGCGAGCTCCTACAATGAGCAGTTCTTC. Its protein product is CASSQGLASSYNEQFF.

The CDR3 region is CASSQGQGYGYTF. DNA of the CDR3: TGTGCCAGCAGCCAAGGACAGGGCTATGGCTACACCTTC. V gene TRBV7-3 combines with J gene TRBJ1-2; 8 nucleotides agree with TRBD1. The germline CDR1 and CDR2 sequences are SGHTA and FQGTGA. V shed 5 bases, J shed 4 bases, and the junction held 3 bases outside the gene matches. The CDR3 totals 13 residues.

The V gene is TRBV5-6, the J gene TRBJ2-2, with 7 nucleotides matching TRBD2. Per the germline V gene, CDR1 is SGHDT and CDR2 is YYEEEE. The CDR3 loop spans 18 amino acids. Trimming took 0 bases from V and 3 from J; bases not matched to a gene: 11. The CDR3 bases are TGTGCCAGCAGCTTGGCGGTAGCGGGTTTAGGTGACACCGGGGAGCTGTTTTTT. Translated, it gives CASSLAVAGLGDTGELFF.

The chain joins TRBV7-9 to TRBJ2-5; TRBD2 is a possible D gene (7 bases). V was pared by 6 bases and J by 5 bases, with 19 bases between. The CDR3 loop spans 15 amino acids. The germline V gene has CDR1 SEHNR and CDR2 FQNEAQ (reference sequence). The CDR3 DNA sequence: TGTGCCAGCAGTTGGGCCGGGCGGGGGCGCGAGACCCAGTACTTC. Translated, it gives CASSWAGRGRETQYF.

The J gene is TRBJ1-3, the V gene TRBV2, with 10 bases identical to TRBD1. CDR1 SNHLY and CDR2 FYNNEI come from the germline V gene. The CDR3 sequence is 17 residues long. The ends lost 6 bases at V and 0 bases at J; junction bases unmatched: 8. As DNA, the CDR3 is TGTGCCAGCAGCCCGGGACAGGGGTTACCCTCTGGAAACACCATATATTTT. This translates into CASSPGQGLPSGNTIYF.

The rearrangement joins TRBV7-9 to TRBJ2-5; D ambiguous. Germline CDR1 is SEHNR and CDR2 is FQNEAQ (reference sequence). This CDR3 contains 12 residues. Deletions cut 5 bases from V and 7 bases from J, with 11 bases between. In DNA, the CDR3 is TGTGCCAGCAGCCCCGAGACCGGGACCCAGTACTTC. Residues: CASSPETGTQYF.

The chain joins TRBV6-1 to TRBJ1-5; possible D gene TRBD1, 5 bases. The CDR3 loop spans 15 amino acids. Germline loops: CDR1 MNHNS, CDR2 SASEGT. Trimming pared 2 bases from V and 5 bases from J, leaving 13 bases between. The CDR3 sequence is CASSEWEGQDQPQHF. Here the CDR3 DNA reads TGTGCCAGCAGTGAATGGGAGGGGCAAGATCAGCCCCAGCATTTT.

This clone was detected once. CDR3 protein: CASTKTDDTEAFF. DNA of the CDR3: TGTGCCAGCACCAAGACGGATGACACTGAAGCTTTCTTT. The chain uses TRBV7-8 and TRBJ1-1; D is unresolved. V was cut by 7 bases and J by 3 bases, with 12 bases left in between. Germline values: CDR1 SGHVS, CDR2 FQNEAQ. CDR3 length equals 13 residues.

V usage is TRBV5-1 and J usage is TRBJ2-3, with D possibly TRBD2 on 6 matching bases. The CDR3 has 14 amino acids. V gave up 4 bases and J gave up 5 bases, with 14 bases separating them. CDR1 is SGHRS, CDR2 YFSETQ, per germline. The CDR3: CASSPGVGQDTQYF. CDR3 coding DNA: TGCGCCAGCAGCCCGGGGGTAGGACAAGATACGCAGTATTTT.

DNA for the CDR3: TGCAGCGTTGAAGGTGGTGGCTACGAGCAGTACTTC. Translating gives CSVEGGGYEQYF. V and J are TRBV29-1 and TRBJ2-7; D is ambiguous. V was trimmed by 1 base and J by 3 bases, leaving 7 bases between them. CDR3 size: 12 residues. Germline V gene data show CDR1 as SQVTM and CDR2 as ANQGSEA.